Each of the 27 T cell receptor beta chains below was sequenced from the same sample in a study of tumor-infiltrating lymphocytes in localized non-small cell lung cancer. Measured with immunoSEQ multiplex PCR; TCRdb has only the in-frame clones, and not every one. The sample has roughly 12,000 clones; roughly 89% are singletons. Source material: lung tumor tissue. The receptors were sampled from a human donor with non-small cell lung cancer.

The genes are TRBV2 and TRBJ2-7; 8 bases line up with TRBD2. J was trimmed by 2 bases and V by 5 bases; bases with no gene match: 2. This CDR3 contains 13 residues. The germline V gene encodes CDR1 SNHLY and CDR2 FYNNEI. In DNA form, the CDR3 reads TGTGCCAGCAGTACGGGAGGGGCCTACGAGCAGTACTTC. This sequence encodes CASSTGGAYEQYF. The full variable domain, completed using reference TRBV2 and TRBJ2-7, is EPEVTQTPSHQVTQMGQEVILRCVPISNHLYFYWYRQILGQKVEFLVSFYNNEISEKSEIFDDQFSVERPDGSNFTLKIRSTKLEDSAMYFCASSTGGAYEQYFGPGTRLTVT.

This chain links TRBV19 with TRBJ2-1; 13 bases line up with TRBD2. CDR3 length equals 18 residues. V lost 0 bases, J lost 12 bases, and 14 bases stayed unmatched. Germline assignment: CDR1 LNHDA and CDR2 SQIVND (reference sequence). CDR3 sequence reads: CASSIERTSGRAGFVQFF. The CDR3 nucleotides are TGTGCCAGTAGTATAGAACGGACTAGCGGGAGAGCCGGTTTTGTGCAGTTCTTC. Combining the CDR3 with reference TRBV19 and TRBJ2-1 gives the whole variable domain DGGITQSPKYLFRKEGQNVTLSCEQNLNHDAMYWYRQDPGQGLRLIYYSQIVNDFQKGDIAEGYSVSREKKESFPLTVTSAQKNPTAFYLCASSIERTSGRAGFVQFFGPGTRLTVL.

V and J are TRBV27 and TRBJ2-1; 7 positions agree with TRBD2. The germline V gene has CDR1 MNHEY and CDR2 SMNVEV (reference sequence). CDR3 length: 14 residues. Trimming took 6 bases from V and 2 from J; bases not matched to a gene: 4. CDR3 nucleotide sequence: TGTGCCAGCAGCCTTGCGGGAGCCTACAATGAGCAGTTCTTC. Residues: CASSLAGAYNEQFF.

The DNA of the CDR3 is TGTGCCAGCAGCCTAGCGGGAGGGCCCGGCGGGGAGCTGTTTTTT. This gives the protein CASSLAGGPGGELFF. The rearrangement joins TRBV7-3 to TRBJ2-2, with 12 bases matching TRBD2. The CDR3 runs 15 residues. CDR1 and CDR2 (germline): SGHTA, FQGTGA. V shed 5 bases, J shed 7 bases, and the junction held 5 bases outside the gene matches.

The rearrangement uses TRBV6-6 and TRBJ2-1; 10 bases agree with TRBD2. The CDR3 spans 16 residues. Germline V gene sequence: CDR1 MNHNY, CDR2 SVGAGI (reference sequence). V was pared by 0 bases and J by 4 bases, with 3 bases of the junction left unmatched. This chain's CDR3 is CASSYSISGGYNEQFF. DNA of the CDR3: TGTGCCAGCAGTTACTCGATTAGCGGGGGGTACAATGAGCAGTTCTTC.

Here the CDR3 reads CASSVRSGRGTGELFF. The CDR3 nucleotides are TGTGCCAGCAGCGTTCGTAGCGGGAGGGGCACCGGGGAGCTGTTTTTT. The chain combines TRBV14 with TRBJ2-2; TRBD2 matches at 11 bases. This CDR3 spans 16 amino acids. CDR1 is SGHDN, CDR2 FVKESK, per germline. Losses at the gene ends were 5 bases for V and 4 bases for J; bases not matched to a gene: 6.

This rearrangement joins TRBV2 to TRBJ2-1; TRBD2 matches at 8 bases. Losses at the gene ends were 2 bases for V and 4 bases for J; bases not matched to a gene: 7. CDR3 length: 16 residues. The germline V gene has CDR1 SNHLY and CDR2 FYNNEI. DNA for the CDR3: TGTGCCAGCAGTGAACGGCCCAGCGGGGGTTACAATGAGCAGTTCTTC. It translates to CASSERPSGGYNEQFF.

The V and J genes are TRBV5-1 and TRBJ2-1, with 8 positions matching TRBD1. The germline CDR1 and CDR2 sequences are SGHRS and YFSETQ. The junction had 3 bases not matched to a gene; V was cut back by 2 bases and J by 2 bases. The CDR3 runs to 15 residues. The CDR3 region is CASSFAGGAYNEQFF. The CDR3 nucleotides are TGCGCCAGCAGCTTTGCAGGGGGCGCCTACAATGAGCAGTTCTTC.

The V and J genes are TRBV21-1 and TRBJ2-7. TRBV21-1 is listed as a pseudogene. The CDR3 has 13 residues. The CDR3 sequence: CARNRALPLEQYF. The CDR3 region has the DNA TGTGCCAGGAACCGGGCCTTACCACTCGAGCAGTACTTC.

This clone was seen a single time. The chain uses TRBV27 and TRBJ2-1, with D possibly matching TRBD1 (5 bases). The V and J ends lost 6 bases and 7 bases respectively, with 10 bases between them. The CDR3 sequence is 12 residues long. Germline V CDR1 and CDR2: MNHEY, SMNVEV (reference sequence). CDR3 residues: CASRTTVNEQFF. The DNA of the CDR3 is TGTGCCAGCAGGACGACAGTAAATGAGCAGTTCTTC.

This chain joins TRBV27 and TRBJ1-4; TRBD1 might be the D (6 bases). The CDR3 spans 17 residues. V shed 2 bases and J shed 3 bases, with 16 bases lying between them. Per germline, CDR1 MNHEY and CDR2 SMNVEV (reference sequence). In DNA form, the CDR3 reads TGTGCCAGCAGTTTAGGGACACGGGGGCTGGCTAATGAAAAACTGTTTTTT. This encodes CASSLGTRGLANEKLFF.

As to this clone: One junction end does not reproduce the germline sequence, and a read error may be involved. V usage is TRBV2 and J usage is TRBJ2-3, with D perhaps being TRBD1 or TRBD2 (5 bases each). The CDR3 extends over 11 amino acids. Germline values: CDR1 SNHLY, CDR2 FYNNEI. CDR3 in amino acids: CASSGGDTQYF. The DNA of the CDR3 is TGTGCCAGTAGTGGGGGAGATACGCAGTATTTT.

The DNA for the CDR3 is TGTGCCACCAGCAGAGATTTTGGGGACAGGGGTTACGAGCAGTACTTC. This codes for CATSRDFGDRGYEQYF. The V and J genes are TRBV15 and TRBJ2-7, with TRBD1 matching over 10 bases. Germline lookup yields CDR1 LNHNV and CDR2 YYDKDF (reference sequence). The CDR3 length is 16 residues. After removal of 0 bases from V and 4 bases from J, the junction contained 6 bases not matched to a gene.

The chain has TRBV13 and TRBJ2-3; no clear D. The ends were cut back, 7 bases at V and 3 bases at J, with 5 bases in the middle. CDR1 and CDR2 (germline): PRHDT, FYEKMQ (reference sequence). This CDR3 spans 11 amino acids. The CDR3 sequence: CASTQTDTQYF. CDR3 DNA sequence: TGTGCCAGCACCCAAACAGATACGCAGTATTTT.

The V call is TRBV27, the J call TRBJ2-5; D is undetermined. The CDR3 totals 12 residues. The germline CDR1 and CDR2 sequences are MNHEY and SMNVEV (reference sequence). The germline V and J ends were trimmed by 4 bases and 2 bases, with 5 bases remaining between them. The CDR3 nucleotides read TGTGCCAGCAGTTCGAGTCAAGAGACCCAGTACTTC. This gives the protein CASSSSQETQYF.

Concerning this clone: Because it lacks the conserved phenylalanine or tryptophan at the end, this CDR3 is likely a read error. V and J are TRBV14 and TRBJ1-2; TRBD1 aligns across 7 bases. V lost 3 bases, J lost 8 bases, and 12 bases stayed unmatched. The germline V gene has CDR1 SGHDN and CDR2 FVKESK. The CDR3 covers 15 residues. Here the CDR3 reads CASSHSFDRAEGYTL. The CDR3 nucleotides are TGTGCCAGCAGCCACTCCTTTGACAGGGCCGAGGGCTACACCCTC.

V gene TRBV6-5 combines with J gene TRBJ2-5; no clear D gene. V was trimmed by 5 bases and J by 5 bases, leaving 9 bases between them. Per the germline V gene, CDR1 is MNHEY and CDR2 is SVGAGI. This CDR3 has 12 residues. The CDR3 bases are TGTGCCAGCAGTCGGTCTGGGGAGACCCAGTACTTC. Translation gives CASSRSGETQYF.

The chain combines TRBV7-9 with TRBJ1-5; D may be TRBD1 (5 bases). This CDR3 comprises 17 residues. Trimming cost V 1 base and J 3 bases, with 16 bases left between them. Looked up from germline, CDR1 is SEHNR and CDR2 is FQNEAQ (reference sequence). CDR3 DNA: TGTGCCAGCAGCTTAGATAAGGCGGGACTGTTCAATCAGCCCCAGCATTTT. Its protein product is CASSLDKAGLFNQPQHF.

This chain links TRBV7-6 with TRBJ2-2; D not certain. CDR3 length: 13 amino acids. The germline V gene encodes CDR1 SGHVS and CDR2 FNYEAQ. Trimming stripped 1 base from V and 6 bases from J, with 6 bases between. CDR3 sequence: CASSLDPSGELFF. CDR3 DNA sequence: TGTGCCAGCAGCTTAGATCCGTCCGGGGAGCTGTTTTTT.

The chain has TRBV18 and TRBJ1-2; a possible D gene is TRBD1 (6 bases). The CDR3 loop spans 15 amino acids. Germline loops: CDR1 KGHSH, CDR2 LQKENI. V lost 3 bases, J lost 0 bases, and 11 bases lay in between. The CDR3, as DNA: TGTGCCAGCTCACCTAACAGGGTCCCTAACTATGGCTACACCTTC. Protein sequence: CASSPNRVPNYGYTF.

In this sample, this clone turned up once. This chain links TRBV6-5 with TRBJ1-1; TRBD1 aligns across 7 bases. J was trimmed by 5 bases and V by 6 bases; bases with no gene match: 6. Germline CDR1 is MNHEY and CDR2 is SVGAGI. This CDR3 comprises 13 residues. The CDR3 bases are TGTGCCAGCAGATACAGGGGAGGGACTGAAGCTTTCTTT. This codes for CASRYRGGTEAFF.

This sequence joins TRBV30 and TRBJ2-5; D gene unclear. This CDR3 has 14 residues. Per the germline V gene, CDR1 is GTSNPN and CDR2 is SVGIG (reference sequence). Trimming shortened V by 3 bases and J by 1 base, and 12 bases separated the two germline ends. The CDR3 here is CAWRWSDLQETQYF. The CDR3 DNA is TGTGCCTGGAGATGGAGCGACCTCCAAGAGACCCAGTACTTC.

This rearrangement joins TRBV6-5 to TRBJ1-5, with no clear D. The V gene lost 6 bases and the J gene lost 0 bases, with 9 bases spanning the gap. The length of the CDR3 is 14 residues. Germline values: CDR1 MNHEY, CDR2 SVGAGI. As DNA, the CDR3 is TGTGCCAGCAGGGGGATAACTAGCAATCAGCCCCAGCATTTT. This encodes CASRGITSNQPQHF.

This clone was seen a single time. The chain couples TRBV29-1 to TRBJ1-2; TRBD1 matches 7 bases. The CDR3 covers 11 residues. Germline assignment: CDR1 SQVTM and CDR2 ANQGSEA. The V segment lost 5 bases and the J segment 4 bases; nucleotides outside the gene matches: 1. The CDR3 loop is CSVQGGYGYTF. Here the CDR3 DNA reads TGCAGCGTTCAGGGGGGCTATGGCTACACCTTC.

The rearrangement joins TRBV4-1 to TRBJ1-6, with TRBD1 matching over 7 bases. This CDR3 comprises 17 residues. Germline CDR1 and CDR2: MGHRA and YSYEKL. Trimming removed 0 bases from V and 6 bases from J; junction bases left unmatched: 8. The CDR3 DNA sequence: TGCGCCAGCAGCCAAGAGGCCGGACAGGTCATTAATTCACCCCTCCACTTT. It yields the protein CASSQEAGQVINSPLHF.

The CDR3 sequence: CASSLTRQGRETQYF. The DNA for the CDR3 is TGTGCCAGCAGTCTCACTCGACAGGGTCGGGAGACCCAGTACTTC. The V and J genes are TRBV6-1 and TRBJ2-5, with 7 bases that match TRBD1. The length of the CDR3 is 15 residues. The germline V gene encodes CDR1 MNHNS and CDR2 SASEGT. The trim removed 5 bases at V and 5 bases at J, leaving 11 bases unmatched.

The rearrangement links TRBV5-1 to TRBJ1-2; weak D call: TRBD1 (6 bases). V was trimmed by 5 bases and J by 4 bases, leaving 15 bases between them. This CDR3 is 14 amino acids long. Germline V gene data show CDR1 as SGHRS and CDR2 as YFSETQ. CDR3 DNA: TGCGCCAGCAGAAGGGGGGAGGGCGTCTATGGCTACACCTTC. Its translation: CASRRGEGVYGYTF.